The sequence of this T cell receptor (beta chain) was determined in a study of blood T cell repertoires in COVID-19. In its sample, this clone was seen once. V was cut by 2 bases and J by 9 bases, with 10 bases left in between. The germline V gene encodes CDR1 KGHDR and CDR2 SFDVKD. CDR3 length: 13 amino acids. Profiling relied on immunoSEQ multiplex PCR, and the TCRdb table lists in-frame clones only, not all of them. The sample gives tens of thousands of clones, around 82% of which show up once; roughly a sixth is in the top ten. This sequence was found in a human donor in a cohort sampled during active COVID-19. V usage is TRBV24-1 and J usage is TRBJ2-1; weak D call: TRBD2 (5 bases). Sequenced sample: peripheral blood. The CDR3 spells CATSDSLTIEQFF. Written as DNA, the CDR3 is TGTGCCACCAGTGATTCCTTGACTATTGAGCAGTTCTTC.